The entry below gives a single T cell receptor beta chain sequence along with its context. Its antigen is undetermined. These data are taken from a study of blood T cells in healthy people across ages. Study findings and constraints: Not knowing donor CMV status may have confounded expanded clonotype changes. Diversity figures derived from one million T cells were judged to underestimate the true value.

CDR1 is DFQATT and CDR2 is SNEGSKA in the germline V gene (reference sequence). Trimming removed 7 bases from V and 5 bases from J, with 17 bases in between. The CDR3 covers 13 residues. Through a sample-barcoded 5' primer and a J-beta primer mix, a second PCR was run for roughly 6 to 12 cycles. Each CDR3 protein is one row after TCRdb ran MiXCR on the 5' RACE reads. Seen here are some 1.5 million distinct CDR3 sequences, about 45% observed once, and the top ten hold around 4%. The sample providers were healthy Caucasian people from Russia, aged about 6 to 90. The authors drew around 11 milliliters of peripheral blood from each donor.

The clonotype originates from a woman aged 18-29 years in good health. Sequencing was performed on blood. The V call is TRBV20-1, the J call TRBJ1-1; a weak D match, TRBD1 (6 bases). Written as DNA, the CDR3 is TGCAGTGTCTCCCTCCAGGGGTGGACTGAAGCTTTCTTT. Translating it yields CSVSLQGWTEAFF.